Detailed here is one T cell receptor beta chain. Its antigen is not known. This entry comes from a study of beta chain features in type 1 diabetes. Each of the CD4+ naive, central memory, regulatory and stem cell-like memory populations was sorted via CD45RO/CCR7/CD25/CD127/CD95/CD27. Reverse transcribing all isolated RNA meant expressed TCRB transcripts were sequenced. Read counts averaged roughly 4 million for samples of naive, central memory and regulatory T cells. The protocol was immunoSEQ multiplex PCR, while the TCRdb copy is restricted to in-frame clones and leaves out a portion. The data show roughly 730,000 clones, 13% seen once. V dropped 4 bases and J dropped 0 bases, with 11 bases sitting between them. In germline, CDR1 is SGDLS, CDR2 YYNGEE. This CDR3 has 16 residues. Study results and caveats: Patients with Type 1 diabetes showed moderately but significantly shorter TCRB CDR3s in all four CD4+ subsets. In cDNA sequencing, cells with high TCR expression could be over-represented.

The J gene is TRBJ2-6, the V gene TRBV9, with D unresolved. Sequenced: naive CD4+ T cells from blood. This receptor was obtained from a man between 18 and 35 years old with type 1 diabetes. CDR3 in DNA: TGTGCCAGCAGCATAGGAACAGTCTCTGGGGCCAACGTCCTGACTTTC. Its translation: CASSIGTVSGANVLTF.